Described below is a single T cell receptor (beta chain) sequence and its context. The CDR3 runs 15 residues. Deletions cut 1 base from V and 2 bases from J, with 12 bases between. CDR1 and CDR2 (germline): MGHDK, SYGVNS. The record originates from a study of blood T cell repertoires in COVID-19. About the research overall: The samples span acute and convalescent COVID-19 from the United States, Italy and Spain. PBMCs, B-cell-depleted T cells, or T cells provided the cDNA or gDNA that made up the material.

Original handling: Cell counts per sample came from amplifying reference gene primers. Libraries were prepared by immunoSEQ multiplex PCR; TCRdb keeps only in-frame clonotypes and omits some of them. V, J and clone size derive from that table, while D and trimming were established from the DNA sequence. The table includes 150,000 to 200,000 clones, approximately 86% detected once. Material: peripheral blood. The receptor comes from a man aged 45-60 years with active or convalescent COVID-19. The chain joins TRBV25-1 to TRBJ2-7; D possibly corresponds to TRBD1 (7 bases). The CDR3 spells CASSEWGDRPYEQYF. The CDR3 DNA follows: TGTGCCAGCAGTGAATGGGGGGACAGACCCTACGAGCAGTACTTC.